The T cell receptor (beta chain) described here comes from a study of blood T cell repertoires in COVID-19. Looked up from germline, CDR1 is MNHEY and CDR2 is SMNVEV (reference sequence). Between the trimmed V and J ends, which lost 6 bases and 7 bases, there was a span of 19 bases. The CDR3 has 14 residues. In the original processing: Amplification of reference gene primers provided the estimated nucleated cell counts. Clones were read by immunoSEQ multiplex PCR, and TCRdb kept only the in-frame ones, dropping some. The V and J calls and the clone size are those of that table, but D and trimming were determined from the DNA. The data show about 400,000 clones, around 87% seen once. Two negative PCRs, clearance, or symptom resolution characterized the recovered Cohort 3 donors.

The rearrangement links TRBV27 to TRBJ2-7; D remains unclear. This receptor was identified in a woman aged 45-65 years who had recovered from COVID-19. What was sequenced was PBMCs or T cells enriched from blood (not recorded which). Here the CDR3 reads CASSRLDWSGEQYF. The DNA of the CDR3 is TGTGCCAGCAGCCGACTCGACTGGTCGGGTGAGCAGTACTTC.